Below, 18 T cell receptor beta chains from the same sample are listed, as sequenced in a study of shared clonotypes between healthy human individuals. Assay: immunoSEQ multiplex PCR; the TCRdb copy retains only in-frame clones and omits some. The sample shows 2 million to 3 million clones, 80% to 95% of them seen only once. Specimen: naive CD4+ T cells from PBMCs. Subset of the sample: CD45RA+ positively selected. The source is a man aged 18 to 29 in good health. Some clones in this sample may be carry-over from other donors' samples.

This chain links TRBV5-1 with TRBJ2-3; D remains unclear. Deletions cut 1 base from V and 0 bases from J, with 15 bases between. The CDR3 covers 17 residues. From germline, CDR1 is SGHRS and CDR2 YFSETQ. The CDR3 protein is CASSLNVGQASTDTQYF. The CDR3 DNA is TGCGCCAGCAGCTTGAACGTAGGCCAGGCTAGCACAGATACGCAGTATTTT.

This chain links TRBV28 with TRBJ1-1; TRBD1 agrees at 10 bases. The CDR3 loop spans 16 amino acids. From germline, CDR1 is MDHEN and CDR2 SYDVKM. J lost 9 bases, V lost 5 bases, and 15 bases had no gene match. CDR3: CASSVGGTGTGEKAFF. Here the CDR3 DNA reads TGTGCCAGCAGTGTAGGGGGAACCGGGACAGGGGAGAAAGCTTTCTTT.

The chain joins TRBV29-1 to TRBJ1-1; TRBD1 matches 8 bases. The CDR3 length is 13 residues. In germline, CDR1 is SQVTM, CDR2 ANQGSEA. Trimming removed 6 bases from V and 5 bases from J; junction bases left unmatched: 8. CDR3 bases: TGCAGCGTGACAACAGGGGGAAGGACTGAAGCTTTCTTT. Translating gives CSVTTGGRTEAFF.

Points on this clone: The identical CDR3 is also encoded by other nucleotide sequences in the sample. The gene calls are TRBV6-6 and TRBJ2-2; D is unclear. Germline V gene data show CDR1 as MNHNY and CDR2 as SVGAGI (reference sequence). The CDR3 runs to 14 residues. Trimming cost V 7 bases and J 1 base, with 10 bases left between them. CDR3 nucleotides: TGTGCCAGCACCATGGATGGGAACACCGGGGAGCTGTTTTTT. Amino acid sequence: CASTMDGNTGELFF.

The chain joins TRBV18 to TRBJ2-5, with a tentative D call TRBD2 (6 bases). The ends were cut back, 6 bases at V and 8 bases at J, with 16 bases in the middle. The CDR3 totals 13 residues. Germline V gene sequence: CDR1 KGHSH, CDR2 LQKENI. CDR3 loop: CASSGDFETTQYF. In nucleotides, the CDR3 is TGTGCCAGCTCTGGGGACTTTGAGACCACCCAGTACTTC.

The chain links TRBV9 to TRBJ1-2; TRBD1 matches 7 bases. Germline loops: CDR1 SGDLS, CDR2 YYNGEE. J gave up 8 bases and V 0 bases, and 10 bases lay outside the gene matches. This CDR3 contains 15 residues. CDR3 DNA: TGTGCCAGCAGCGTAGGGCAGACAGGGCTGCTCGGCTACACCTTC. This codes for CASSVGQTGLLGYTF.

This clone was detected once. The rearrangement links TRBV11-2 to TRBJ2-7; a weak D match, TRBD2 (6 bases). Germline V gives CDR1 SGHAT, CDR2 FQNNGV. V lost 4 bases to trimming and J lost 3 bases, with 13 bases between them. This CDR3 contains 14 residues. CDR3 sequence (DNA): TGTGCCAGCAGCTCCCGGGACTTGATCTACGAGCAGTACTTC. This sequence encodes CASSSRDLIYEQYF.

In regard to this clone: One end of the junction does not line up with germline, which may come from a read error. Within the sample, other DNA sequences also encode this same CDR3. The chain couples TRBV4-3 to TRBJ2-7; no clear D gene. This CDR3 contains 15 residues. Germline V gene sequence: CDR1 LGHNA, CDR2 YSLEER. This CDR3 reads CASSQEIWAPNKQYF. In DNA, the CDR3 is TGCGCCAGCAGTCAAGAGATCTGGGCCCCGAACAAGCAGTACTTC.

The chain recombines TRBV6-5 with TRBJ2-7, with 9 bases fitting TRBD1. The CDR3 spans 15 residues. V trimming: 5 bases; J trimming: 2 bases; junction bases outside the gene matches: 7. Germline CDR1 and CDR2: MNHEY and SVGAGI. CDR3 region: CASSGGTGRTYEQYF. The CDR3 bases are TGTGCCAGCAGTGGCGGGACAGGGAGGACCTACGAGCAGTACTTC.

The rearrangement joins TRBV29-1 to TRBJ2-5, with D possibly TRBD1 on 6 matching bases. The DNA end is more similar to TRBJ2-7, so the J call may be wrong. The CDR3 consists of 14 residues. Germline V gene sequence: CDR1 SQVTM, CDR2 ANQGSEA. The chain's CDR3 is CSVQFDRYSYEQYF. CDR3 DNA sequence: TGCAGCGTCCAATTCGACAGGTACTCCTACGAGCAGTACTTC.

The J gene is TRBJ2-2, the V gene TRBV28; D possibly corresponds to TRBD1 (5 bases). The CDR3 is 16 amino acids. CDR1 and CDR2 (germline): MDHEN, SYDVKM. V shed 7 bases and J shed 0 bases, with 15 bases lying between them. The CDR3 region is CASTLPGQTNTGELFF. The CDR3, as DNA: TGTGCCAGCACCCTACCAGGACAAACGAACACCGGGGAGCTGTTTTTT.

The chain uses TRBV28 and TRBJ2-1; unclear D gene. CDR3 length: 16 residues. The V end lost 6 bases, the J end lost 0 bases, and 15 bases lay between the germline ends. Germline CDR1 MDHEN, CDR2 SYDVKM. The DNA of the CDR3 is TGTGCCAGCAGGAATCTGGCCGCTAGCTCCTACAATGAGCAGTTCTTC. Protein product: CASRNLAASSYNEQFF. Combining the CDR3 with reference TRBV28 and TRBJ2-1 gives the whole variable domain DVKVTQSSRYLVKRTGEKVFLECVQDMDHENMFWYRQDPGLGLRLIYFSYDVKMKEKGDIPEGYSVSREKKERFSLILESASTNQTSMYLCASRNLAASSYNEQFFGPGTRLTVL.

The chain combines TRBV11-3 with TRBJ1-1; no reliable D call. The germline V and J ends were trimmed by 5 bases and 2 bases, with 9 bases remaining between them. The CDR3 runs 13 residues. Germline CDR1 and CDR2: SGHNT and YENEEA. CDR3 nucleotide sequence: TGTGCCAGCAGCACCGCCTTCAACACTGAAGCTTTCTTT. It encodes CASSTAFNTEAFF.

The J gene is TRBJ2-7, the V gene TRBV28; TRBD1 aligns across 12 bases. With V trimmed by 5 bases and J by 3 bases, 2 bases remained unmatched. Germline lookup yields CDR1 MDHEN and CDR2 SYDVKM. The CDR3 extends over 14 amino acids. The CDR3 protein is CASSGTGGFYEQYF. In DNA, the CDR3 is TGTGCCAGCAGTGGGACAGGGGGCTTCTACGAGCAGTACTTC.

This rearrangement joins TRBV2 to TRBJ2-7, with D perhaps matching TRBD1 or TRBD2 (5 bases each). The CDR3 is 15 residues long. With 3 bases removed from V and 1 base from J, the gap between germline ends came to 13 bases. The germline gives CDR1 SNHLY, CDR2 FYNNEI. DNA of the CDR3: TGTGCCAGCAGTGATGGGACGTGGACTTCCTACGAGCAGTACTTC. The encoded protein is CASSDGTWTSYEQYF. The complete variable domain, with remaining parts taken from reference TRBV2 and TRBJ2-7, reads EPEVTQTPSHQVTQMGQEVILRCVPISNHLYFYWYRQILGQKVEFLVSFYNNEISEKSEIFDDQFSVERPDGSNFTLKIRSTKLEDSAMYFCASSDGTWTSYEQYFGPGTRLTVT.

This clone is a singleton in its sample. The chain joins TRBV27 to TRBJ2-7; 10 bases are shared with TRBD1. After removal of 5 bases from V and 3 bases from J, the junction contained 10 bases not matched to a gene. Germline V gives CDR1 MNHEY, CDR2 SMNVEV (reference sequence). The length of the CDR3 is 16 residues. The CDR3 spells CASSMLGGTGVYEQYF. Here the CDR3 DNA reads TGTGCCAGCAGTATGCTCGGGGGGACAGGGGTCTACGAGCAGTACTTC.

The chain is built from TRBV7-9 and TRBJ1-1; TRBD1 might be the D (5 bases). CDR3 length equals 14 residues. CDR1 and CDR2 from the germline V gene are SEHNR and FQNEAQ (reference sequence). Trimming took off 1 base at V and 3 bases at J, with 9 bases between the two ends. The CDR3 loop reads CASSLDQGDTEAFF. The CDR3 DNA reads TGTGCCAGCAGCTTAGATCAGGGAGACACTGAAGCTTTCTTT.

The chain combines TRBV4-1 with TRBJ2-1; 12 bases match TRBD2. This CDR3 is built from 16 residues. Germline assignment: CDR1 MGHRA and CDR2 YSYEKL. V lost 3 bases to trimming and J lost 15 bases; unmatched junction nucleotides: 15. The DNA for the CDR3 is TGCGCCAGCAGCCAGTCAGCTAGCGGGAGGGCCGGGGTCCGGTTCTTC. Translation gives CASSQSASGRAGVRFF.